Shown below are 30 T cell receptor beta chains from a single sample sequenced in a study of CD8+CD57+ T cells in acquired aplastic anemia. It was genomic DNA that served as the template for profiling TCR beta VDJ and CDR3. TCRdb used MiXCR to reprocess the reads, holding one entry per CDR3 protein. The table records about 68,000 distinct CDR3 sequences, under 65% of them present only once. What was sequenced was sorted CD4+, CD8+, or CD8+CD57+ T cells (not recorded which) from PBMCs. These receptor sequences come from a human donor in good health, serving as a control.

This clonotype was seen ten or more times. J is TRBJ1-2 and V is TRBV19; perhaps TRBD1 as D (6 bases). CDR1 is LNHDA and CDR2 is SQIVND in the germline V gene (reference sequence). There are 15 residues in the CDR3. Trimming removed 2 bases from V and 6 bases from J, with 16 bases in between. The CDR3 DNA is TGTGCCAGTAGTATAATGTCTTTAGGGGGGAATGGCTACACCTTC. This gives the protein CASSIMSLGGNGYTF. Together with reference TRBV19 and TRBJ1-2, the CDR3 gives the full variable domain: DGGITQSPKYLFRKEGQNVTLSCEQNLNHDAMYWYRQDPGQGLRLIYYSQIVNDFQKGDIAEGYSVSREKKESFPLTVTSAQKNPTAFYLCASSIMSLGGNGYTFGSGTRLTVV.

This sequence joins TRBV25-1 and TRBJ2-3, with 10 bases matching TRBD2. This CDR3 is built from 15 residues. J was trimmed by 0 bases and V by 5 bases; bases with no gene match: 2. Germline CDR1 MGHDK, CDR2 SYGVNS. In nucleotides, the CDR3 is TGTGCCAGCAGTCAGACTAGCGGGAGCACAGATACGCAGTATTTT. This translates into CASSQTSGSTDTQYF.

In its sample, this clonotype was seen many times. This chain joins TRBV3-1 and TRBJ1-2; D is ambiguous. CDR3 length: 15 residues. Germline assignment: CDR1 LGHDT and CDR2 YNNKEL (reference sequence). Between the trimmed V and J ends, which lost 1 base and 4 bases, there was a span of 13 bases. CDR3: CASSQGSRPLYGYTF. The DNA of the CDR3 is TGTGCCAGCAGCCAAGGCTCCCGACCCCTCTATGGCTACACCTTC.

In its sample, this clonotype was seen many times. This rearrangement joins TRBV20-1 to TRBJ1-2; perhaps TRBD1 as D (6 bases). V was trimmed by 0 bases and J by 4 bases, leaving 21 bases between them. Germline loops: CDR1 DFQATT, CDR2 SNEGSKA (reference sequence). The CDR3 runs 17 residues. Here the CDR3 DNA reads TGCAGTGCTAGAGATCCAACAGGGAGCTCCCGGGGCTATGGCTACACCTTC. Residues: CSARDPTGSSRGYGYTF.

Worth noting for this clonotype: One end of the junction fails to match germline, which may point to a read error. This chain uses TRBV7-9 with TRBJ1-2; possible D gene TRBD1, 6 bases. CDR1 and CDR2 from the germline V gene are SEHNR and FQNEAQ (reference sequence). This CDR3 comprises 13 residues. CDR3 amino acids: CASSLGQQGGATF. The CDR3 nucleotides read TGTGCTAGCAGCTTAGGACAACAGGGCGGCGCCACCTTC.

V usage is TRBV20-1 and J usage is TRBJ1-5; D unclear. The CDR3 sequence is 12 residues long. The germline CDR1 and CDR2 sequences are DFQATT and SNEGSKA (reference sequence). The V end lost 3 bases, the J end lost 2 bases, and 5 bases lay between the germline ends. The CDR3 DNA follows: TGCAGTGCTAGGGGAGGCAATCAGCCCCAGCATTTT. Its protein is CSARGGNQPQHF.

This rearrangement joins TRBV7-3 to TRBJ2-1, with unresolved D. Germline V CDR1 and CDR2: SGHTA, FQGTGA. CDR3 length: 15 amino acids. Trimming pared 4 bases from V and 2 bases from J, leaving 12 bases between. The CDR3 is CASSSSRYPYNEQFF. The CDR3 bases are TGTGCCAGCAGCTCTTCCCGTTATCCCTACAATGAGCAGTTCTTC.

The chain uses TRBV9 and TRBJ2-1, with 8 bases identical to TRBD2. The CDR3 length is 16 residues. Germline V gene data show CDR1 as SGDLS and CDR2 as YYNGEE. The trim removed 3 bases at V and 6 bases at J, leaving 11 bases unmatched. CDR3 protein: CASSAGGVALFNEQFF. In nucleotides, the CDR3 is TGTGCCAGCAGCGCGGGGGGGGTAGCTCTCTTCAATGAGCAGTTCTTC.

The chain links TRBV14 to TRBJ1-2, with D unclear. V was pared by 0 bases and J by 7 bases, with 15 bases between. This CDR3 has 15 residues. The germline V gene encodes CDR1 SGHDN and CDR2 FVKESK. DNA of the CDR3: TGTGCCAGCAGCCAAGAACGGCGGGGTTCAGGTGGCTACACCTTC. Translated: CASSQERRGSGGYTF.

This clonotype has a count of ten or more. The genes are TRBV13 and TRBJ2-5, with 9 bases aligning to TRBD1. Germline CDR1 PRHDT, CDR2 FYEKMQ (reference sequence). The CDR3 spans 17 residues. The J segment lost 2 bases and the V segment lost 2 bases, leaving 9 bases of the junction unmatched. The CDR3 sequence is CASSLSALGQGQETQYF. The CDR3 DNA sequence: TGTGCCAGCAGCTTAAGTGCCTTGGGACAGGGACAAGAGACCCAGTACTTC.

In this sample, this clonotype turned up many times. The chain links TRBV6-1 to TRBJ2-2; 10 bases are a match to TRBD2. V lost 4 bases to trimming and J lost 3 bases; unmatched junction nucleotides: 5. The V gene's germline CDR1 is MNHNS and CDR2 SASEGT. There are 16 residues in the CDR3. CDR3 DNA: TGTGCCAGCAGTGCGATAGCGGGGGGCCACACCGGGGAGCTGTTTTTT. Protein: CASSAIAGGHTGELFF.

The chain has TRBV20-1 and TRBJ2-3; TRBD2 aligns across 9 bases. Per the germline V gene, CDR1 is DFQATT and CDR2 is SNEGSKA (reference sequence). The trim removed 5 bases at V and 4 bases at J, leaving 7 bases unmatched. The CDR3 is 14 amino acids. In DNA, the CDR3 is TGCAGTGCTCCGGGACTAGCAGGGCCAGATACGCAGTATTTT. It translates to CSAPGLAGPDTQYF.

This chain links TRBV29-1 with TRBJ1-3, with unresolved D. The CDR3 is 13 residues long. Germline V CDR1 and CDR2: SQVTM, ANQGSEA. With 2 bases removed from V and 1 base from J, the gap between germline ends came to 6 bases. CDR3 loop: CSVERGSGNTIYF. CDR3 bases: TGCAGCGTTGAACGAGGGTCTGGAAACACCATATATTTT.

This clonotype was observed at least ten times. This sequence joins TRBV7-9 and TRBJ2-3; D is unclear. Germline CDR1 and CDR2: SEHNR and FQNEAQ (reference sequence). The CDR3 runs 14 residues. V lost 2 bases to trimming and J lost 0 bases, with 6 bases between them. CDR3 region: CASSLLGSTDTQYF. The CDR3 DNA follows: TGTGCCAGCAGCTTACTGGGGAGCACAGATACGCAGTATTTT.

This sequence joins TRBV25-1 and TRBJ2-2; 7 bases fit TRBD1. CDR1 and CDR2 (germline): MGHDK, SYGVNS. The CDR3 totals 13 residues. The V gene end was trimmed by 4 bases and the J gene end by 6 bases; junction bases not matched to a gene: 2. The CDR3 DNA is TGTGCCAGCAGTGGACAGGGACCCGGGGAGCTGTTTTTT. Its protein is CASSGQGPGELFF.

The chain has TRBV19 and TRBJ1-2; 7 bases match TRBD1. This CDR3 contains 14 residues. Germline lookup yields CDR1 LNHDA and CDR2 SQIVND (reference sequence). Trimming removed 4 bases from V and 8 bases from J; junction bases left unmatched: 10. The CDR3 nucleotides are TGTGCCAGTAGTACCTGGGAGGGGGCTCAAGGCTACACCTTC. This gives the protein CASSTWEGAQGYTF.

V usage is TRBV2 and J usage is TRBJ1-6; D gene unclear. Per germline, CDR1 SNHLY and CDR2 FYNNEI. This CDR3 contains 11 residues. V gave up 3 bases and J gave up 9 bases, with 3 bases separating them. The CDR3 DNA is TGTGCCAGCAGTGATGGTTCACCCCTCCACTTT. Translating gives CASSDGSPLHF.

Here the CDR3 DNA reads TGTGCCAGCAGCTTAACCAGGACATCCGCGGAGCAGTACTTC. The encoded protein is CASSLTRTSAEQYF. The chain carries TRBV7-3 and TRBJ2-7; D possibly corresponds to TRBD1 (5 bases). CDR1 is SGHTA and CDR2 is FQGTGA in the germline V gene. CDR3 length equals 14 residues. The germline V and J ends were trimmed by 0 bases and 7 bases, with 13 bases remaining between them. The full variable domain, with the rest looked up from reference TRBV7-3 and TRBJ2-7, is GAGVSQTPSNKVTEKGKYVELRCDPISGHTALYWYRQSLGQGPEFLIYFQGTGAADDSGLPNDRFFAVRPEGSVSTLKIQRTERGDSAVYLCASSLTRTSAEQYFGPGTRLTVT.

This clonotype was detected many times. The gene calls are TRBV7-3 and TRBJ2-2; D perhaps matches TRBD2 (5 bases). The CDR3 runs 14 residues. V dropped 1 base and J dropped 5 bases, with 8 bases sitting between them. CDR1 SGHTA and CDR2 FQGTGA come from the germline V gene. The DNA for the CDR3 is TGTGCCAGCAGCTTAAGTGGCGGGACCGGGGAGCTGTTTTTT. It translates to CASSLSGGTGELFF.

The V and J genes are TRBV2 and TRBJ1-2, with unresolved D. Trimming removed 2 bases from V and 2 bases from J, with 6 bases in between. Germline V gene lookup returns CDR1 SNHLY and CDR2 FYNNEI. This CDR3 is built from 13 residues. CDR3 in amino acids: CASSEHGNYGYTF. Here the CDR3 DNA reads TGTGCCAGCAGTGAACACGGGAACTATGGCTACACCTTC.

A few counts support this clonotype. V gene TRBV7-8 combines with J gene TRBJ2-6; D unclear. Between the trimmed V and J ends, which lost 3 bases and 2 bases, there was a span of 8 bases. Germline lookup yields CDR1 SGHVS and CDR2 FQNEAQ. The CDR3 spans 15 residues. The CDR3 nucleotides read TGTGCCAGCAGCTTCCAGGTTACTGGGGCCAACGTCCTGACTTTC. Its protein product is CASSFQVTGANVLTF.

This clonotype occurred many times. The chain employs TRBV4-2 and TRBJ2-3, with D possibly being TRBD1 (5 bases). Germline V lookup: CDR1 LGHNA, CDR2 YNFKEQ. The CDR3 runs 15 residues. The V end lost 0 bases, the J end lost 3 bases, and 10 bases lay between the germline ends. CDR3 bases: TGTGCCAGCAGCCAAGATCTAGGGGCGACAGATACGCAGTATTTT. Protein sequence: CASSQDLGATDTQYF.

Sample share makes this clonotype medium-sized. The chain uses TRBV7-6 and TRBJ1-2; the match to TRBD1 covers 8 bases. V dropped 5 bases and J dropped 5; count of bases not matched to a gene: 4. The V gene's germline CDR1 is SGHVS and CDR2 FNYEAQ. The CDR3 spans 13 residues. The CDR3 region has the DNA TGTGCCAGCAGCCGGACAGGGAGTTATGGCTACACCTTC. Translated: CASSRTGSYGYTF. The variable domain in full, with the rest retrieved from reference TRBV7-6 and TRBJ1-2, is GAGVSQSPRYKVTKRGQDVALRCDPISGHVSLYWYRQALGQGPEFLTYFNYEAQQDKSGLPNDRFSAERPEGSISTLTIQRTEQRDSAMYRCASSRTGSYGYTFGSGTRLTVV.

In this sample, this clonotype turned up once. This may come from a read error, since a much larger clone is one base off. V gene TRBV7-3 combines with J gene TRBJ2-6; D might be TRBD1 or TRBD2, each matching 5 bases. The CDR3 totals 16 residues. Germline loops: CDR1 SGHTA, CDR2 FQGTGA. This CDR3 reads CTSRSPLGAGANVLTF. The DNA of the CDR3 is TGTACCAGCAGGTCACCTTTGGGGGCTGGGGCCAACGTCCTGACTTTC.

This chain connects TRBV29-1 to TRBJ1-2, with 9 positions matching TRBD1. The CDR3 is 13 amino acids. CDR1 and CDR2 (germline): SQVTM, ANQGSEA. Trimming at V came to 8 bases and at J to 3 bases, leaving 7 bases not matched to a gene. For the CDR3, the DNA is TGCAGCACTCTGACAGGGGGGGACTATGGCTACACCTTC. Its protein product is CSTLTGGDYGYTF.

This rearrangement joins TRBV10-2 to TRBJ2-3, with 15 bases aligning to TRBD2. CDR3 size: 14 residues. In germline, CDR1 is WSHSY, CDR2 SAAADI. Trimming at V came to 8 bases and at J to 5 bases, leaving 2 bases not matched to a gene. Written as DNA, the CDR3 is TGCGCCAGCCGGACTAGCGGGGGGGGAGATACGCAGTATTTT. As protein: CASRTSGGGDTQYF.

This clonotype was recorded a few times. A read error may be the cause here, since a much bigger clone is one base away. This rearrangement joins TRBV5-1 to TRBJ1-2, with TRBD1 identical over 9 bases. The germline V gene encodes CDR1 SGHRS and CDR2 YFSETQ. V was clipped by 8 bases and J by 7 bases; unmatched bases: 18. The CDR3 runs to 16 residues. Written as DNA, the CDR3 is TGCGCCAGTAGAGATCTACCGGGACAGGGCTTGGTTGGCTACACCTTC. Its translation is CASRDLPGQGLVGYTF.

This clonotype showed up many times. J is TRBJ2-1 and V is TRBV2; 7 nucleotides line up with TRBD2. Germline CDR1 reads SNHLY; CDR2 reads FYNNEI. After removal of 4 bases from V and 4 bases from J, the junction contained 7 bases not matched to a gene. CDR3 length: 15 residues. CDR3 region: CASSGGGGGYNEQFF. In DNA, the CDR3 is TGTGCCAGCAGTGGGGGCGGGGGAGGGTACAATGAGCAGTTCTTC.

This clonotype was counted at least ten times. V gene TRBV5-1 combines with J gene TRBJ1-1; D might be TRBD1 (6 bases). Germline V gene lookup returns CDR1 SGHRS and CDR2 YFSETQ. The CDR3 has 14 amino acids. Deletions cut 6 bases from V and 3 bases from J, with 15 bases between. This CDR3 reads CASTPNGGDTEAFF. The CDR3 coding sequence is TGCGCCAGCACCCCGAATGGGGGCGACACTGAAGCTTTCTTT.

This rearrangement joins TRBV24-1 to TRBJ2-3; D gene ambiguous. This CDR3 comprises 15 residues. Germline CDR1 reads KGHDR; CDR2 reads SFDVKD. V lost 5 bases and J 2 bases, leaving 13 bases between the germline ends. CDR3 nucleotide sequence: TGTGCCACCAGTGGTACCGGAATTACCACAGATACGCAGTATTTT. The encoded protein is CATSGTGITTDTQYF.